What follows describes a single T cell receptor (beta chain). The V and J ends lost 11 bases and 1 base, in that order; junction bases with no gene match: 6. CDR1 and CDR2 (germline): KGHDR, SFDVKD. The CDR3 has 13 amino acids. Original processing methods: Amplified reference gene primers provided the basis for estimating nucleated cell counts. The table came from immunoSEQ multiplex PCR; TCRdb's copy has only in-frame clones and leaves some out. V and J calls and clone size come straight from that table; D and trimming were deduced from the DNA. The profile shows some 160,000 clones, approximately 91% of them singletons. The data were taken from a study of blood T cell repertoires in COVID-19.

The sample taken for sequencing was peripheral blood. The receptor comes from a young man with acute or convalescent COVID-19. This chain uses TRBV24-1 with TRBJ1-1; 7 bases are a match to TRBD1. For the CDR3, the DNA is TGTGCCATTAGGGGGCAGGGGAACACTGAAGCTTTCTTT. Encoded protein: CAIRGQGNTEAFF.